Listed below are T cell receptor beta chains from one sample, sequenced in a study of cytotoxic CD8 clonotypes in ibrutinib-treated CLL. The repertoire was sequenced with immunoSEQ multiplex PCR; TCRdb's copy has only in-frame clones and lacks some. The sample has 150,000 to 200,000 clones, roughly 86% seen once. The material sequenced was PBMCs, taken after 12 months of ibrutinib treatment. The receptors stem from a human donor with chronic lymphocytic leukemia. Both conserved end residues are part of each CDR3. The order of the fields is D gene, clone size, V gene, J gene, CDR3 DNA, CDR3 protein. A D gene is named only where the DNA matches it firmly. Size values are once, few and many counts, or a class for expanded clones, and some rows have none.

d_gene: TRBD1
abundance: -
v_gene: TRBV4-2
j_gene: TRBJ2-2
CDR3nt: TGTGCCAGCAGCCAAGACCCGGGGACAGCGGCCGGGGAGCTGTTTTTT
CDR3aa: CASSQDPGTAAGELFF

d_gene: TRBD1
abundance: few
v_gene: TRBV15
j_gene: TRBJ1-5
CDR3nt: TGTGCCACCAGCTACAGGGGAGGCGGTCAGCCCCAGCATTTT
CDR3aa: CATSYRGGGQPQHF

d_gene: TRBD1
abundance: -
v_gene: TRBV25-1
j_gene: TRBJ1-2
CDR3nt: TGTGCCAGCAGTGACATTAGGGACAGGGGCTATGGCTACACCTTC
CDR3aa: CASSDIRDRGYGYTF

d_gene: -
abundance: -
v_gene: TRBV5-1
j_gene: TRBJ2-7
CDR3nt: TGCGCCAGCAGCTCCGATGCTTCACCTCGCGAGCAGTACTTC
CDR3aa: CASSSDASPREQYF

d_gene: TRBD1
abundance: -
v_gene: TRBV15
j_gene: TRBJ2-1
CDR3nt: TGTGCCACCAGCAGAGTCGGGACAGAACGATACAATGAGCAGTTCTTC
CDR3aa: CATSRVGTERYNEQFF

d_gene: -
abundance: -
v_gene: TRBV11-3
j_gene: TRBJ1-1
CDR3nt: TGTGCCAGCAGCTTAGCATCGGGTGACACTGAAGCTTTCTTT
CDR3aa: CASSLASGDTEAFF

d_gene: TRBD2
abundance: -
v_gene: TRBV4-2
j_gene: TRBJ2-7
CDR3nt: TGTGCCAGCAGCCAAGACAGGGAGGGCTCCTACGAGCAGTACTTC
CDR3aa: CASSQDREGSYEQYF

d_gene: TRBD2
abundance: -
v_gene: TRBV9
j_gene: TRBJ2-3
CDR3nt: TGTGCCAGCAGCGTTCGGGGGGGCAGCAGCACAGATACGCAGTATTTT
CDR3aa: CASSVRGGSSTDTQYF

d_gene: -
abundance: -
v_gene: TRBV19
j_gene: TRBJ1-2
CDR3nt: TGTGCCAGTAGCCGGGACGGACATCTCCGAGCTGGCTACACCTTC
CDR3aa: CASSRDGHLRAGYTF

d_gene: -
abundance: -
v_gene: TRBV27
j_gene: TRBJ2-1
CDR3nt: TGTGCCAGCAGTTTCCAGGGATCGAATGAGCAGTTCTTC
CDR3aa: CASSFQGSNEQFF

d_gene: TRBD1
abundance: -
v_gene: TRBV6-6
j_gene: TRBJ2-1
CDR3nt: TGTGCCAGCAGTTCCGGACAGGGCTCCTACAATGAGCAGTTCTTC
CDR3aa: CASSSGQGSYNEQFF

d_gene: -
abundance: once
v_gene: TRBV28
j_gene: TRBJ1-6
CDR3nt: TGTGCCAGCACCCCTGCGGCAGGAGCGAATTCACCCCTCCACTTT
CDR3aa: CASTPAAGANSPLHF

d_gene: -
abundance: -
v_gene: TRBV7-2
j_gene: TRBJ1-1
CDR3nt: TGTGCCAGCAGCTTAGTGGCAGGGCATGAAGCTTTCTTT
CDR3aa: CASSLVAGHEAFF

d_gene: -
abundance: -
v_gene: TRBV28
j_gene: TRBJ1-2
CDR3nt: TGTGCCAGCACCCGAACAGCCCGGGGAGGGGGCTACACCTTC
CDR3aa: CASTRTARGGGYTF

d_gene: TRBD1
abundance: -
v_gene: TRBV6-5
j_gene: TRBJ2-7
CDR3nt: TGTGCCAGCAGAACCCCGGGACAGAGCTACGAGCAGTACTTC
CDR3aa: CASRTPGQSYEQYF

d_gene: -
abundance: -
v_gene: TRBV6-1
j_gene: TRBJ1-5
CDR3nt: TGTGCCAGCAGTCTAACTGGGGGCAATCAGCCCCAGCATTTT
CDR3aa: CASSLTGGNQPQHF

d_gene: -
abundance: -
v_gene: TRBV6-1
j_gene: TRBJ2-1
CDR3nt: TGTGCCAGCAGTGTGGCCGGGGGCTACAATGAGCAGTTCTTC
CDR3aa: CASSVAGGYNEQFF

d_gene: TRBD2
abundance: -
v_gene: TRBV9
j_gene: TRBJ2-7
CDR3nt: TGTGCCAGCAGCGGGGGCGGGAGTAGGGTCGAGCAGTACTTC
CDR3aa: CASSGGGSRVEQYF

d_gene: -
abundance: -
v_gene: TRBV7-2
j_gene: TRBJ1-4
CDR3nt: TGTGCCAGCAGCCCCGTTGGCGGGGGCGTTGAAAAACTGTTTTTT
CDR3aa: CASSPVGGGVEKLFF

d_gene: -
abundance: -
v_gene: TRBV28
j_gene: TRBJ1-2
CDR3nt: TGTGCCAGCAGTTCCGGAGGGTCGGATTATGGCTACACCTTC
CDR3aa: CASSSGGSDYGYTF